The 27 T cell receptor beta chains presented below share a single source sample, sequenced in a study of T cells after yellow fever vaccination. TCRdb re-called the 5' RACE reads through MiXCR, storing one row per CDR3 protein. The sample has around 310,000 distinct CDR3 sequences; around 3.9% are singletons. The sequenced sample was PBMCs, obtained on the day of the yellow fever booster vaccination. The receptor source for this set is a man younger than 35 who received the YFV17D yellow fever vaccine.

This clonotype appeared many times. The V call is TRBV12-3 or TRBV12-4, the J call TRBJ2-1, with 10 bases matching TRBD1. CDR3 size: 15 residues. V shed 1 base and J 7 bases; nucleotides not matched to a gene: 4. This CDR3 is CASSLETGGWNEQFF. The DNA for the CDR3 is TGTGCCAGCAGTTTAGAGACAGGGGGCTGGAATGAGCAGTTCTTC.

The chain joins TRBV12-3 or TRBV12-4 to TRBJ1-2, with D possibly TRBD1 on 5 matching bases. Trimming removed 3 bases at V and 3 bases at J, with 11 bases between. The CDR3 loop spans 14 amino acids. The CDR3 bases are TGTGCCAGCAGTTTGGGGGTCACCCACTATGGCTACACCTTC. It is translated as CASSLGVTHYGYTF.

This sequence joins TRBV12-3 or TRBV12-4 and TRBJ2-5; 7 bases line up with TRBD1. V was clipped by 6 bases and J by 6 bases; unmatched bases: 28. The CDR3 length is 20 residues. The CDR3 bases are TGTGCCAGCAGGCCCCTACACAGGGGAATCCCGATTGGTGGCAGCCAGACCCAGTACTTC. Translation: CASRPLHRGIPIGGSQTQYF.

This clonotype has a count of ten or more. The rearrangement joins TRBV5-1 to TRBJ1-1, with D perhaps matching TRBD1 (5 bases). This CDR3 spans 17 amino acids. Per the germline V gene, CDR1 is SGHRS and CDR2 is YFSETQ. The V end was cut by 1 base, the J end by 3 bases, with 19 bases between. CDR3: CASSLRGGGYSDTEAFF. CDR3 DNA sequence: TGCGCCAGCAGCTTGAGGGGAGGTGGGTACAGCGACACTGAAGCTTTCTTT.

The CDR3 region has the DNA TGCGCCACGGGCTTCGCGGGGATCGCCTACAATGAGCAGTTCTTC. Amino acid sequence: CATGFAGIAYNEQFF. This chain joins TRBV4-1 and TRBJ2-1; TRBD2 is a possible D gene (6 bases). V was clipped by 10 bases and J by 2 bases, with 18 bases between them. Germline loops: CDR1 MGHRA, CDR2 YSYEKL. CDR3 length: 15 residues.

In its sample, this clonotype was seen many times. This chain's CDR3 is CASSPGVSNQPQHF. The CDR3 DNA reads TGTGCCAGCAGCCCAGGGGTGAGCAATCAGCCCCAGCATTTT. This chain links TRBV11-1 with TRBJ1-5; D is perhaps TRBD1 (6 bases). V lost 5 bases and J 1 base, leaving 9 bases between the germline ends. The V gene's germline CDR1 is SGHAT and CDR2 FQDESV (reference sequence). The CDR3 extends over 14 amino acids.

This chain connects TRBV3-1 to TRBJ1-1; TRBD1 is a possible D gene (5 bases). Germline values: CDR1 LGHDT, CDR2 YNNKEL (reference sequence). V was pared by 4 bases and J by 3 bases, with 12 bases between. CDR3 length equals 14 residues. The DNA of the CDR3 is TGTGCCAGCAGCCCGCCAGGGTCAGACACTGAAGCTTTCTTT. As protein: CASSPPGSDTEAFF.

This chain joins TRBV5-1 and TRBJ2-5, with a tentative D call TRBD1 (5 bases). This CDR3 is built from 14 residues. V was trimmed by 5 bases and J by 1 base, leaving 12 bases between them. Germline V lookup: CDR1 SGHRS, CDR2 YFSETQ. CDR3 nucleotides: TGCGCCAGCAGACCGACAGAGGCCCAAGAGACCCAGTACTTC. Translation: CASRPTEAQETQYF.

This clonotype was counted ten times or more. V and J are TRBV5-1 and TRBJ2-2; D unclear. This CDR3 has 14 amino acids. CDR1 and CDR2 from the germline V gene are SGHRS and YFSETQ. V lost 5 bases and J 0 bases, leaving 8 bases between the germline ends. The CDR3 loop reads CASRVRSNTGELFF. The CDR3 bases are TGCGCCAGCAGGGTGCGATCGAACACCGGGGAGCTGTTTTTT. The complete variable domain, with remaining parts taken from reference TRBV5-1 and TRBJ2-2, reads KAGVTQTPRYLIKTRGQQVTLSCSPISGHRSVSWYQQTPGQGLQFLFEYFSETQRNKGNFPGRFSGRQFSNSRSEMNVSTLELGDSALYLCASRVRSNTGELFFGEGSRLTVL.

This clonotype was counted at least ten times. The V and J genes are TRBV18 and TRBJ2-5; D ambiguous. Per germline, CDR1 KGHSH and CDR2 LQKENI. The V and J ends lost 2 bases and 5 bases respectively, with 9 bases between them. This CDR3 spans 13 amino acids. The CDR3 bases are TGTGCCAGCTCACCAAGACAAGACGAGACCCAGTACTTC. As protein: CASSPRQDETQYF. Together with reference TRBV18 and TRBJ2-5, the CDR3 gives the full variable domain: NAGVMQNPRHLVRRRGQEARLRCSPMKGHSHVYWYRQLPEEGLKFMVYLQKENIIDESGMPKERFSAEFPKEGPSILRIQQVVRGDSAAYFCASSPRQDETQYFGPGTRLLVL.

The V gene is TRBV28, the J gene TRBJ1-2; 9 bases line up with TRBD1. Germline trimming cut 5 bases from V and 2 bases from J; bases unmatched to any gene: 3. This CDR3 is built from 14 residues. The germline CDR1 and CDR2 sequences are MDHEN and SYDVKM. CDR3 coding DNA: TGTGCCAGCAGTGCCGGGACAGGGAACTATGGCTACACCTTC. Protein: CASSAGTGNYGYTF.

The table lists this clonotype with many counts. V gene TRBV10-1 combines with J gene TRBJ2-5; D is possibly TRBD2 (6 bases). CDR1 WNHNN and CDR2 SYGVQD come from the germline V gene (reference sequence). The CDR3 covers 13 residues. V was trimmed by 2 bases and J by 5 bases, leaving 9 bases between them. CDR3 sequence reads: CASSERRVETQYF. The CDR3 nucleotides read TGCGCCAGCAGTGAGAGGAGGGTTGAGACCCAGTACTTC.

This clonotype was counted a few times. This sequence joins TRBV6-6 and TRBJ1-1; no reliable D call. With 6 bases removed from V and 5 bases from J, the gap between germline ends came to 16 bases. Germline assignment: CDR1 MNHNY and CDR2 SVGAGI (reference sequence). CDR3 size: 14 residues. CDR3 sequence (DNA): TGTGCCAGCAGACGTACTGTGATGGTTACTGAAGCTTTCTTT. Protein: CASRRTVMVTEAFF.

The CDR3 DNA sequence: TGTGCCAGCAGCTTGGGTCCGTTAGACACCTATGGCTACACCTTC. This sequence encodes CASSLGPLDTYGYTF. The chain links TRBV5-6 to TRBJ1-2; the D is unclear. This CDR3 spans 15 amino acids. Trimming took off 0 bases at V and 4 bases at J, with 13 bases between the two ends. CDR1 SGHDT and CDR2 YYEEEE come from the germline V gene.

This clonotype has ten or more counts. The chain joins TRBV18 to TRBJ2-6; D is tentatively TRBD1 or TRBD2 (5 bases each). Germline CDR1 reads KGHSH; CDR2 reads LQKENI. Trimming took off 6 bases at V and 0 bases at J, with 12 bases between the two ends. The CDR3 runs 16 residues. CDR3 residues: CASSPTGTSGANVLTF. The CDR3 bases are TGTGCCAGCTCCCCAACGGGGACCTCTGGGGCCAACGTCCTGACTTTC.

This clonotype was recorded at least ten times. CDR3 sequence reads: CSAYATGAGDEQYF. The CDR3 DNA is TGCAGTGCTTATGCGACGGGCGCGGGGGACGAGCAGTACTTC. The gene calls are TRBV20-1 and TRBJ2-7, with 7 bases lining up with TRBD2. CDR3 size: 14 residues. CDR1 and CDR2 from the germline V gene are DFQATT and SNEGSKA (reference sequence). With 5 bases clipped from V and 5 bases from J, the junction kept 12 bases outside the gene matches.

This clonotype was recorded at least ten times. The rearrangement joins TRBV28 to TRBJ2-7; D is unclear. Between the trimmed V and J ends, which lost 6 bases and 6 bases, there was a span of 15 bases. Germline CDR1 reads MDHEN; CDR2 reads SYDVKM. CDR3 length: 13 amino acids. The CDR3 sequence: CASSPSPSGEQYV. CDR3 sequence (DNA): TGTGCCAGCAGCCCCTCACCCTCTGGCGAGCAGTACGTC.

The table lists this clonotype with a few counts. The chain links TRBV7-9 to TRBJ2-3; no firm D call. Per the germline V gene, CDR1 is SEHNR and CDR2 is FQNEAQ (reference sequence). Trimming removed 1 base from V and 4 bases from J, with 9 bases in between. The CDR3 is made up of 14 amino acids. The CDR3 DNA reads TGTGCCAGCAGCTTAGACCTTCCCGCAGATACGCAGTATTTT. This translates into CASSLDLPADTQYF. Using reference TRBV7-9 and TRBJ2-3 for the parts outside the CDR3, the full variable domain is DTGVSQNPRHKITKRGQNVTFRCDPISEHNRLYWYRQTLGQGPEFLTYFQNEAQLEKSRLLSDRFSAERPKGSFSTLEIQRTEQGDSAMYLCASSLDLPADTQYFGPGTRLTVL.

Ten or more counts support this clonotype. The genes are TRBV7-9 and TRBJ1-1, with 8 bases that match TRBD1. Germline-derived CDR1 and CDR2 are SEHNR and FQNEAQ (reference sequence). This CDR3 contains 15 residues. Unmatched junction bases numbered 4, after V lost 3 bases and J lost 1 base. CDR3 sequence (DNA): TGTGCCAGCAGCTTGGGGGGGACAGGGAACACTGAAGCTTTCTTT. It is translated as CASSLGGTGNTEAFF.

In its sample, this clonotype was seen many times. The chain recombines TRBV28 with TRBJ2-1, with 7 bases lining up with TRBD1. The CDR3 runs 16 residues. Per the germline V gene, CDR1 is MDHEN and CDR2 is SYDVKM. V was pared by 4 bases and J by 2 bases, with 8 bases of the junction left unmatched. The CDR3 nucleotides are TGTGCCAGCAGTTGGGGTGACAGGGCTCCCTACAATGAGCAGTTCTTC. Translation: CASSWGDRAPYNEQFF.

There are a few counts of this clonotype. This chain connects TRBV5-6 to TRBJ2-7, with TRBD1 as a possible D gene (5 bases). CDR1 and CDR2 from the germline V gene are SGHDT and YYEEEE. The CDR3 extends over 12 amino acids. V lost 3 bases and J 5 bases, leaving 9 bases between the germline ends. CDR3 nucleotide sequence: TGTGCCAGCAGCTACCAGGACAACGAGCAGTACTTC. Protein: CASSYQDNEQYF.

This clonotype was observed many times. The gene calls are TRBV13 and TRBJ2-7; perhaps D is TRBD1 or TRBD2 (5 bases each). Trimming stripped 3 bases from V and 2 bases from J, with 11 bases between. The CDR3 is made up of 14 amino acids. Germline V lookup: CDR1 PRHDT, CDR2 FYEKMQ (reference sequence). CDR3 loop: CASSLPGPTYEQYF. The CDR3 nucleotides read TGTGCCAGCAGCTTGCCGGGACCTACCTACGAGCAGTACTTC.

This clonotype turned up a few times. V usage is TRBV9 and J usage is TRBJ2-1, with unresolved D. V lost 2 bases to trimming and J lost 0 bases, with 15 bases between them. Germline-derived CDR1 and CDR2 are SGDLS and YYNGEE. The CDR3 contains 17 residues. CDR3 sequence reads: CASSVGSTMSSYNEQFF. For the CDR3, the DNA is TGTGCCAGCAGCGTGGGGTCCACCATGAGCTCCTACAATGAGCAGTTCTTC.

V usage is TRBV7-9 and J usage is TRBJ2-3, with unresolved D. The CDR3 is 11 residues long. Deletions cut 4 bases from V and 7 bases from J, with 6 bases between. Germline CDR1 and CDR2: SEHNR and FQNEAQ (reference sequence). CDR3 loop: CASSSSYTQYF. CDR3 sequence (DNA): TGTGCCAGCAGCTCCAGTTATACGCAGTATTTT.

This clonotype was counted ten times or more. This rearrangement joins TRBV6-5 to TRBJ2-6; D tentatively reads TRBD1 or TRBD2 (5 bases each). Germline V gives CDR1 MNHEY, CDR2 SVGAGI. The CDR3 totals 17 residues. V was pared by 5 bases and J by 0 bases, with 14 bases between. In DNA form, the CDR3 reads TGTGCCAGCAGTGGGACGACGGTTCACTCTGGGGCCAACGTCCTGACTTTC. It encodes CASSGTTVHSGANVLTF.

This sequence joins TRBV5-1 and TRBJ2-3; D uncertain. CDR1 SGHRS and CDR2 YFSETQ come from the germline V gene. Trimming removed 0 bases from V and 2 bases from J, with 7 bases in between. The CDR3 length is 14 residues. The CDR3 is CASSLALPTDTQYF. The CDR3 nucleotides are TGCGCCAGCAGCTTGGCCCTACCCACAGATACGCAGTATTTT.

Only a few counts were recorded for this clonotype. V is TRBV19 and J is TRBJ1-2, with unresolved D. Trimming removed 3 bases from V and 4 bases from J, with 9 bases in between. CDR1 is LNHDA, CDR2 SQIVND, per germline (reference sequence). The CDR3 runs 13 residues. DNA for the CDR3: TGTGCCAGTAGTATTGGTACAGCCTATGGCTACACCTTC. Its translation: CASSIGTAYGYTF.